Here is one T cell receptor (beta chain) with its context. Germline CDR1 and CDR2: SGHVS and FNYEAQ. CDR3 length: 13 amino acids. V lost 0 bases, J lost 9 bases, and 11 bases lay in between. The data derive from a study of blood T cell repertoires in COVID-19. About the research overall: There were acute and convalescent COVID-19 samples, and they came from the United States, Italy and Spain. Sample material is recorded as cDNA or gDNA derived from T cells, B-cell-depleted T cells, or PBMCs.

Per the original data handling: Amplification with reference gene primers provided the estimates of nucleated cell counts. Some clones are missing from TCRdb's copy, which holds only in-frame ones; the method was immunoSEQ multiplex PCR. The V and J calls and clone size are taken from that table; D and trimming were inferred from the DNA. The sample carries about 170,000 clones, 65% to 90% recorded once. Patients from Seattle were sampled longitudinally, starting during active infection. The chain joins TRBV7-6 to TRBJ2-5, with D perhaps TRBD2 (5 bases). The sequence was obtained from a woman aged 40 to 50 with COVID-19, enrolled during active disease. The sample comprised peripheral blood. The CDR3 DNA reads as TGTGCCAGCAGCTTAGCTGGCCCCGGGGCCCAGTACTTC. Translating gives CASSLAGPGAQYF.